This T cell receptor (beta chain) stems from a study of blood T cell repertoires in COVID-19. Overall study: There were acute and convalescent COVID-19 samples, and they came from the United States, Italy and Spain.

This CDR3 has 14 residues. Germline CDR1 reads SGDLS; CDR2 reads YYNGEE. V lost 3 bases, J lost 4 bases, and 6 bases stayed unmatched. Methods used by the authors: Reference gene primer amplification in the assay estimated nucleated cell counts. The table came from immunoSEQ multiplex PCR; TCRdb's copy has only in-frame clones and leaves some out. V and J calls plus clone size are reproduced from that table; the DNA served to infer D and trimming. The sample lists around 450,000 clones, roughly 87% seen once, with under 0.75% in the top ten. Participant age was about 18 to 89 years, and participants resided in approximately 25 US areas.

This chain connects TRBV9 to TRBJ1-2; TRBD1 agrees at 7 bases. Sequencing was done on a sample of PBMCs or T cells enriched from blood (not recorded which). The receptor was derived from a young woman who had recovered from COVID-19. The CDR3 is CASSGRQGVYGYTF. The CDR3 DNA is TGTGCCAGCAGCGGCCGACAGGGCGTCTATGGCTACACCTTC.